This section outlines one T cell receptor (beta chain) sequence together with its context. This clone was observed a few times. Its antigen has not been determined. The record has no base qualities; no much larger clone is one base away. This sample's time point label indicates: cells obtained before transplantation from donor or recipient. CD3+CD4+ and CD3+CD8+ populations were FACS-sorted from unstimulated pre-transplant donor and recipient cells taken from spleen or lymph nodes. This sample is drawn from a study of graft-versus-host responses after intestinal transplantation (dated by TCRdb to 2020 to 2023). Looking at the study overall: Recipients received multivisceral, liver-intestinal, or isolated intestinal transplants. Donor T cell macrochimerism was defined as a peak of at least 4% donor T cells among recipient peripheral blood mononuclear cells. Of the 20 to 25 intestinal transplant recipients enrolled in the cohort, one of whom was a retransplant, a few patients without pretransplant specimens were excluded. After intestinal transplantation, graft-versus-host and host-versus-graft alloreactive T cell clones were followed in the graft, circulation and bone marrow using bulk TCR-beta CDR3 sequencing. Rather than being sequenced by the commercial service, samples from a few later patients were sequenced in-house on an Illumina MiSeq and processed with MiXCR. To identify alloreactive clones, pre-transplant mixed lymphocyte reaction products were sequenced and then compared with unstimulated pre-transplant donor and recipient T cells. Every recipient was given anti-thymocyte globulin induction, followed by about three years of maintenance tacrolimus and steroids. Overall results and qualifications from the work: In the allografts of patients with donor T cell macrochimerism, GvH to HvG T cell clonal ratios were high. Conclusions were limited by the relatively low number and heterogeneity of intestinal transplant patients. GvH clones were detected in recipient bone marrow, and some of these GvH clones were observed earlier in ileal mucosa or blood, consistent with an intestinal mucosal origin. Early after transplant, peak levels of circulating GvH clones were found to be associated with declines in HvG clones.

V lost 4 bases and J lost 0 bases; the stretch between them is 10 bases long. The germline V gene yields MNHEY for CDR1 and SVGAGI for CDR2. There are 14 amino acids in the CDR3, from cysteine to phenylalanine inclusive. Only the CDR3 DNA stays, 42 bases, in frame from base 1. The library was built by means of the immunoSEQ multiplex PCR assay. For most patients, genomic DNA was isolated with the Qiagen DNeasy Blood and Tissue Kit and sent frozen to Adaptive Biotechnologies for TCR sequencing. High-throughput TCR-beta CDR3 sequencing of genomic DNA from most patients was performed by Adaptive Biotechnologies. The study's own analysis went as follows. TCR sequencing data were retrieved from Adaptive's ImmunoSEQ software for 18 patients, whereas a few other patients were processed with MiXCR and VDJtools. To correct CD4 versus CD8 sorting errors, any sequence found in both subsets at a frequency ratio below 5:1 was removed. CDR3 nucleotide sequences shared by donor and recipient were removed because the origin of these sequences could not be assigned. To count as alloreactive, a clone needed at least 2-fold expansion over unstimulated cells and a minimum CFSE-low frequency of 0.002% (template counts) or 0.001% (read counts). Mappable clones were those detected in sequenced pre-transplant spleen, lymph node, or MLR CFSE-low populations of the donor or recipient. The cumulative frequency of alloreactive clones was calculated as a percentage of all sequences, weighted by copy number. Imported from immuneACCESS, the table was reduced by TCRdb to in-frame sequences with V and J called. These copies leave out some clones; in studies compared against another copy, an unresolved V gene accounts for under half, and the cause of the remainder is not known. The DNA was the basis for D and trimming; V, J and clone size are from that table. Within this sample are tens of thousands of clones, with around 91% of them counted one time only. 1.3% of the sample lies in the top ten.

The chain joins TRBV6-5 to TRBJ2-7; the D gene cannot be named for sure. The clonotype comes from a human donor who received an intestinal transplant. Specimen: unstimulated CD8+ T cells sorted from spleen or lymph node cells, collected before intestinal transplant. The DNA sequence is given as TGTGCCAGCAGTTCGGCGGCGAACTCCTACGAGCAGTACTTC. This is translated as CASSSAANSYEQYF.